This TCR beta chain is from a study of T cell responses to AZD1222 COVID-19 vaccine. General study findings and limits: Among those given AZD1222, only six or seven were seropositive at baseline. Repertoire collection took place solely once the T cell response had peaked. Donors were mostly white British, more females; clonal diversity possibly underestimated.

Losses at the gene ends were 6 bases for V and 4 bases for J; bases not matched to a gene: 5. CDR1 SQVTM and CDR2 ANQGSEA come from the germline V gene. The CDR3 consists of 13 residues. Both about-4-week and about-12-week second-dose recipients were combined. Regarding this clone: Antigen: not known.

The method was immunoSEQ multiplex PCR; TCRdb's version includes in-frame clones alone and lacks a portion of them. The repertoire holds about 150,000 clones, with roughly 92% as singletons. The sample in question was peripheral blood, obtained 28 days after the second AZD1222 dose. V gene TRBV29-1 combines with J gene TRBJ2-3, with 9 bases that match TRBD1. This clonotype was obtained from an adult who received the AZD1222 COVID-19 vaccine. In DNA form, the CDR3 reads TGCAGCGTCCGACAGGGGGACGCAGATACGCAGTATTTT. It translates to CSVRQGDADTQYF.